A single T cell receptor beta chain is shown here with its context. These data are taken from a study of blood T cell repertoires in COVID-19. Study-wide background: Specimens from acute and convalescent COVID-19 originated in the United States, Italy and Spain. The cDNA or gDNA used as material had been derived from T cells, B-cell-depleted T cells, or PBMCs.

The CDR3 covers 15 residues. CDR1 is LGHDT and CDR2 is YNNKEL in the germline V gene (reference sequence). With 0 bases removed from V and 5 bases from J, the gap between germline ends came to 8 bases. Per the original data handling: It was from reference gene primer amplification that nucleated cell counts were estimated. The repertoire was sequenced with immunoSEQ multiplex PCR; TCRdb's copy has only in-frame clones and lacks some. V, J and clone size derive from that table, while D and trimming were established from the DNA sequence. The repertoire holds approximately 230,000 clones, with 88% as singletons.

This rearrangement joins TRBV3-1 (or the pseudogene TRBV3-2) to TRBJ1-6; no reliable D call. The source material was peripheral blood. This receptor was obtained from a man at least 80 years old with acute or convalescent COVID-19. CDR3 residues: CASSQDSGNNSPLHF. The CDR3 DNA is TGTGCCAGCAGCCAAGATTCAGGCAATAATTCACCCCTCCACTTT.